The clone carrying this T cell receptor beta chain was observed once. Its antigen is currently unknown. This entry comes from a study of post-analysis software for immune sequencing data. cDNA libraries of TCR beta carried unique molecular identifiers. Around 500,000 cDNA molecules were recovered from an input of roughly 0.95 to 11 million T cells. TCRdb itself ran the PCR reads through MiXCR, one entry per CDR3 protein. The data hold approximately 570,000 distinct CDR3 sequences, with around 47% observed a single time. Findings and limits, study-wide: Multiple sclerosis patients had significantly lower normalized Chao1 diversity than controls. The five TRBV segments detected at higher frequency in patients than in controls included TRBV5-6, TRBV5-1 and TRBV20-1.

Germline CDR1 reads SGHVS; CDR2 reads FNYEAQ. The CDR3 has 13 residues. This receptor was obtained from a girl between 10 and 17 years old with multiple sclerosis. The chain recombines TRBV7-6 with TRBJ2-4; 9 bases match TRBD1. The J call may be wrong; the DNA end is better matched by TRBJ2-7. Material for sequencing was blood. In DNA form, the CDR3 reads TGTGCCAGCAGATGGACAGGGGAGCACGAGCAGTACTTC. The encoded protein is CASRWTGEHEQYF.